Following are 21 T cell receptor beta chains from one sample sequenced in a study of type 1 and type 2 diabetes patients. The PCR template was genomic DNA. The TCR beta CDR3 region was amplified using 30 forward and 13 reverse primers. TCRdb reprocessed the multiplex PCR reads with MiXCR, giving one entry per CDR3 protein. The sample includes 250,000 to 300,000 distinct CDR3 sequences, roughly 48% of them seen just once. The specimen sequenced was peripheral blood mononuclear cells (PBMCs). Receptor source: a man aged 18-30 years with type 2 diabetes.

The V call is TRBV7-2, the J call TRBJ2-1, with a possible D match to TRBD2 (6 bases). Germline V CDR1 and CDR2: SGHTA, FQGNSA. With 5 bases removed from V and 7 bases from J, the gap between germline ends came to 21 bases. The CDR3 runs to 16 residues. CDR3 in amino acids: CASSPLSGPRRNEQFF. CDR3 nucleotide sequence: TGTGCCAGCAGCCCTCTTAGCGGACCTCGGAGGAATGAGCAGTTCTTC.

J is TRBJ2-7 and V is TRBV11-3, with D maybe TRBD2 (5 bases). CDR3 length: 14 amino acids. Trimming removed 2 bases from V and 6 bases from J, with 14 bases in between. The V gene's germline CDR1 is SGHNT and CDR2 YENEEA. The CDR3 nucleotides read TGTGCCAGCAGCTTAACGGGGTCCCGGGGCGAGCAGTACTTC. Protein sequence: CASSLTGSRGEQYF.

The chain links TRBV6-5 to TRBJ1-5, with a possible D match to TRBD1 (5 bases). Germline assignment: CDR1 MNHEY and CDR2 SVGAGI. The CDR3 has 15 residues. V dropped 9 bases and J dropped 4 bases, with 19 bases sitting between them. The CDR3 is CASSNGGHVNQPQHF. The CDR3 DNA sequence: TGTGCCAGTAGCAATGGCGGACACGTTAATCAGCCCCAGCATTTT.

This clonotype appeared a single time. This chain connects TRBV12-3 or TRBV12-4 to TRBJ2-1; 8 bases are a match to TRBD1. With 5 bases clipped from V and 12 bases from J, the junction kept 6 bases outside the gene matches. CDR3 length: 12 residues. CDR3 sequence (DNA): TGTGCCAGCAGTGACAGGGGATCTCGGCAGTTCTTC. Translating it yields CASSDRGSRQFF.

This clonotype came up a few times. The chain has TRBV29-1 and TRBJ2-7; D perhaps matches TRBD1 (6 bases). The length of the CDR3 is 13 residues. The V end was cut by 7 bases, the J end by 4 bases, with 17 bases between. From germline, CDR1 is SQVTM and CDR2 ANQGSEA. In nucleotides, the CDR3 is TGCAGCGCACTGGACAGTGGAGGATACGAGCAGTACTTC. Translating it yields CSALDSGGYEQYF.

For the CDR3, the DNA is TGCGCCAGCAGCTACGGGGGGGGGTTCCCTGAAAAACTGTTTTTT. Protein sequence: CASSYGGGFPEKLFF. This rearrangement joins TRBV5-1 to TRBJ1-4, with D possibly matching TRBD1 (5 bases). Germline V gene lookup returns CDR1 SGHRS and CDR2 YFSETQ. The ends were cut back, 3 bases at V and 7 bases at J, with 16 bases in the middle. The CDR3 totals 15 residues.

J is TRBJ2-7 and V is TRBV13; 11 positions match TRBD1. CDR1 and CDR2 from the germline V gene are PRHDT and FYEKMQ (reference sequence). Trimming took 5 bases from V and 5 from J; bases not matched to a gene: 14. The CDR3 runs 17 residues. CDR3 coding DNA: TGTGCCAGCAGCGCAGACGACCCGGGACAGGGGGACCACGAGCAGTACTTC. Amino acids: CASSADDPGQGDHEQYF.

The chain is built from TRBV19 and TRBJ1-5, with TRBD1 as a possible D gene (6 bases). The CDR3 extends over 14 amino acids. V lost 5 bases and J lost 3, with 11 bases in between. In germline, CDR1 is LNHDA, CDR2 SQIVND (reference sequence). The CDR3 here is CASSRGALNQPQHF. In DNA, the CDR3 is TGTGCCAGTAGTCGGGGGGCGCTCAATCAGCCCCAGCATTTT.

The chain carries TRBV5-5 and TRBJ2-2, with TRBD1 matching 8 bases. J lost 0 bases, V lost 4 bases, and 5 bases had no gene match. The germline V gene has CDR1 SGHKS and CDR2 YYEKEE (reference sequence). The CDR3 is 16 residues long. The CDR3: CASSHGQGSNTGELFF. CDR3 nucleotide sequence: TGTGCCAGCAGCCACGGACAGGGTTCGAACACCGGGGAGCTGTTTTTT.

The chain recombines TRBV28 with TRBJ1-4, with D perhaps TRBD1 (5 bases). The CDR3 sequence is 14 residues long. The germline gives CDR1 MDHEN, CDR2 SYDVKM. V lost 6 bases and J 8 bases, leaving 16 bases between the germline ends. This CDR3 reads CASSPRAVMEKLFF. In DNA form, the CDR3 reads TGTGCCAGCAGCCCCAGGGCGGTTATGGAAAAACTGTTTTTT.

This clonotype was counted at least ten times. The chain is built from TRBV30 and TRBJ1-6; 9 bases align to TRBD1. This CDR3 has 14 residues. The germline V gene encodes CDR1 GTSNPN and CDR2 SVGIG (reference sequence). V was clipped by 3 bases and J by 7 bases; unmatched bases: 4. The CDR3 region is CAWSLGQGNSPLHF. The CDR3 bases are TGTGCCTGGAGCCTCGGACAGGGGAATTCACCCCTCCACTTT.

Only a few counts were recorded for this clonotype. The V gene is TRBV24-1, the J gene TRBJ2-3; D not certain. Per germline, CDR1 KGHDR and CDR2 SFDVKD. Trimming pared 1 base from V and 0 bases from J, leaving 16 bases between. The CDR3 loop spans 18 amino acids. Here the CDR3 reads CATSDFPIKDMSTDTQYF. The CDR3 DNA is TGTGCCACCAGTGATTTCCCGATCAAGGATATGAGCACAGATACGCAGTATTTT.

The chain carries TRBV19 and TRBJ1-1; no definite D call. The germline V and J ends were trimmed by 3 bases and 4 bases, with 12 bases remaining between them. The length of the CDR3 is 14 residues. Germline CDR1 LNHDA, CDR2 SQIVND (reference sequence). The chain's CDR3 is CASSIGGRSTEAFF. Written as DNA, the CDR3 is TGTGCCAGTAGTATCGGAGGGCGGAGCACTGAAGCTTTCTTT.

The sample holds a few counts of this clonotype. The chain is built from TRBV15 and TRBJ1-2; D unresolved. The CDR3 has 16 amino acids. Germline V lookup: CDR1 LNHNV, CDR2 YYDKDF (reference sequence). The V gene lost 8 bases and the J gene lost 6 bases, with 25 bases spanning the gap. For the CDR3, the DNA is TGTGCCACCGGTGGCCGGACCCGGGCGGGATCCAATGGCTACACCTTC. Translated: CATGGRTRAGSNGYTF. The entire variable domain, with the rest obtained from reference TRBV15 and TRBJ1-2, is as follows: DAMVIQNPRYQVTQFGKPVTLSCSQTLNHNVMYWYQQKSSQAPKLLFHYYDKDFNNEADTPDNFQSRRPNTSFCFLDIRSPGLGDTAMYLCATGGRTRAGSNGYTFGSGTRLTVV.

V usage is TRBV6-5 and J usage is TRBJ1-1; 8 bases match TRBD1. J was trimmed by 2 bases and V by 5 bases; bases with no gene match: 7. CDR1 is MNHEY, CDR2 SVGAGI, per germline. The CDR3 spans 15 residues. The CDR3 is CASSDPGQGNTEAFF. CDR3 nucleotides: TGTGCCAGCAGTGATCCCGGACAGGGAAACACTGAAGCTTTCTTT.

The CDR3 protein is CASSLDLPRSSYEQYF. DNA of the CDR3: TGTGCCAGCAGTTTAGATCTGCCTCGGAGCTCCTACGAGCAGTACTTC. The gene calls are TRBV12-3 or TRBV12-4 and TRBJ2-7; D uncertain. The CDR3 covers 16 residues. The germline V and J ends were trimmed by 1 base and 0 bases, with 13 bases remaining between them.

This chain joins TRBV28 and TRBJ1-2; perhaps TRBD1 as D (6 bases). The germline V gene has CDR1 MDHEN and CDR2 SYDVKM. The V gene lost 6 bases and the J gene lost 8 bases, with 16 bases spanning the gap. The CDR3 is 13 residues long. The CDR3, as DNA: TGTGCCAGCAGCCAGGACAGATCCTTCGGCTACACCTTC. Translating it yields CASSQDRSFGYTF.

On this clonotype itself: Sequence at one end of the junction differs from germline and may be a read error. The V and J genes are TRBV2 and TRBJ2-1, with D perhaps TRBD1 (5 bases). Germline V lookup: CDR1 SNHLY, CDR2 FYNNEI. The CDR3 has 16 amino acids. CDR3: CAISDLYSPPGNEQFF. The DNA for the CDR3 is TGTGCCATCAGTGATCTTTATTCCCCCCCAGGGAATGAGCAGTTCTTC.

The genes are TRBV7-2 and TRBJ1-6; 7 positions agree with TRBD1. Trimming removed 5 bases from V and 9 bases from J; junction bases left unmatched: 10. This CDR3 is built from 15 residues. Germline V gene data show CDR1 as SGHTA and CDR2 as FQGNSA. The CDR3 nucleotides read TGTGCCAGCAGCCAAGATTCGGACAGGACTTCACCCCTCCACTTT. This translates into CASSQDSDRTSPLHF.

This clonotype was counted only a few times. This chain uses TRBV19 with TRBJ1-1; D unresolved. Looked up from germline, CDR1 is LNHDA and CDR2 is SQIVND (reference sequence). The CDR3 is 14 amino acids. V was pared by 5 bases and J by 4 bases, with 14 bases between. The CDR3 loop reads CASSRAGGSTEAFF. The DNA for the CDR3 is TGTGCCAGTAGTCGGGCAGGTGGTTCCACTGAAGCTTTCTTT.

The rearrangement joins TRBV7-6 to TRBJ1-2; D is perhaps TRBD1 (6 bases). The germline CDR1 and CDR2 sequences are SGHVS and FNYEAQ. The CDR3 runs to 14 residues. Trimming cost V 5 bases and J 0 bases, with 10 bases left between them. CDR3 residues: CASSPGTTNYGYTF. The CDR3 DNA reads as TGTGCCAGCAGCCCCGGGACAACTAACTATGGCTACACCTTC.